One sample yielded the 22 T cell receptor beta chains listed below, sequenced in a study of T cell changes during pregnancy in multiple sclerosis. Sequencing was performed with immunoSEQ multiplex PCR; in TCRdb, only in-frame clones are kept and a portion is missing. Of roughly 50,000 clones listed, around nine tenths were seen once; the top ten hold 0.39%. The source material was CD4+ T cells from peripheral blood mononuclear cells, sampled after pregnancy. These receptor sequences come from a female donor with multiple sclerosis, enrolled in a pregnancy study.

The genes are TRBV19 and TRBJ1-1; possible D gene TRBD1, 5 bases. The CDR3 runs to 13 residues. V lost 0 bases, J lost 11 bases, and 13 bases lay in between. Germline V gene lookup returns CDR1 LNHDA and CDR2 SQIVND (reference sequence). The CDR3 DNA follows: TGTGCCAGTAGTATAGATACAGGTCTCTTCGCTTTCTTT. It yields the protein CASSIDTGLFAFF.

This chain joins TRBV5-5 and TRBJ2-7; 7 bases line up with TRBD2. Germline CDR1 and CDR2: SGHKS and YYEKEE (reference sequence). V shed 0 bases, J shed 2 bases, and the junction held 5 bases outside the gene matches. CDR3 size: 15 residues. CDR3 region: CASSLVASGAYEQYF. CDR3 nucleotides: TGTGCCAGCAGCTTGGTGGCTAGCGGCGCCTACGAGCAGTACTTC.

This chain links TRBV21-1 with TRBJ1-5; whether TRBD1, the table's D call, matches the DNA was not checked. TRBV21-1 is labeled a pseudogene. This CDR3 has 15 amino acids. The CDR3 bases are TGTGCCAGCAGCAAAGCGCTAGGGGGCCGGATACCCCAGCATTTT. Its protein product is CASSKALGGRIPQHF.

The chain joins TRBV6-4 to TRBJ2-1; possibly TRBD2 for D (6 bases). Trimming took off 4 bases at V and 0 bases at J, with 13 bases between the two ends. This CDR3 region has 16 residues. The germline V gene has CDR1 MRHNA and CDR2 SNTAGT. CDR3 sequence: CASSVERAGSYNEQFF. The CDR3 DNA follows: TGTGCCAGCAGTGTAGAGCGGGCTGGCTCCTACAATGAGCAGTTCTTC.

The CDR3 is CASSSRGGNQPQHF. CDR3 coding DNA: TGTGCCAGCAGTTCCAGGGGGGGCAATCAGCCCCAGCATTTT. This chain connects TRBV6-6 to TRBJ1-5; 7 nucleotides match TRBD1. V lost 4 bases to trimming and J lost 2 bases; unmatched junction nucleotides: 2. The CDR3 extends over 14 amino acids. Germline V gives CDR1 MNHNY, CDR2 SVGAGI (reference sequence).

The chain uses TRBV6-5 and TRBJ2-5; 9 bases map to TRBD2. This CDR3 spans 15 amino acids. With V trimmed by 5 bases and J by 2 bases, 6 bases remained unmatched. CDR1 and CDR2 (germline): MNHEY, SVGAGI. The CDR3 DNA is TGTGCCAGCAGTAACCCTAGCGGGGCTCAAGAGACCCAGTACTTC. It translates to CASSNPSGAQETQYF.

The V gene is TRBV11-3, the J gene TRBJ2-5, with 9 bases identical to TRBD1. The V gene's germline CDR1 is SGHNT and CDR2 YENEEA. The CDR3 totals 15 residues. After removal of 6 bases from V and 2 bases from J, the junction contained 7 bases not matched to a gene. In DNA form, the CDR3 reads TGTGCCAGCAGATATGGGACAGGGAGTCAAGAGACCCAGTACTTC. It translates to CASRYGTGSQETQYF.

This rearrangement joins TRBV2 to TRBJ2-3, with 8 bases matching TRBD2. CDR1 SNHLY and CDR2 FYNNEI come from the germline V gene. The CDR3 spans 17 residues. V shed 6 bases, J shed 2 bases, and the junction held 13 bases outside the gene matches. CDR3 protein: CASRGSGGTTHTDTQYF. In DNA form, the CDR3 reads TGTGCCAGCAGGGGTTCGGGGGGGACCACTCACACAGATACGCAGTATTTT. Full variable domain (rest looked up from reference TRBV2 and TRBJ2-3): EPEVTQTPSHQVTQMGQEVILRCVPISNHLYFYWYRQILGQKVEFLVSFYNNEISEKSEIFDDQFSVERPDGSNFTLKIRSTKLEDSAMYFCASRGSGGTTHTDTQYFGPGTRLTVL.

This chain uses TRBV6-6 with TRBJ2-5, with D tentatively TRBD2 (6 bases). CDR3 size: 15 residues. V lost 8 bases, J lost 5 bases, and 21 bases lay in between. CDR1 is MNHNY, CDR2 SVGAGI, per germline (reference sequence). As DNA, the CDR3 is TGTGCCAGCGCTGGGTCGGCGGGGCTCGGGGAGACCCAGTACTTC. It encodes CASAGSAGLGETQYF.

This rearrangement joins TRBV4-2 to TRBJ1-2, with 8 bases fitting TRBD1. This CDR3 has 13 residues. Per germline, CDR1 LGHNA and CDR2 YNFKEQ. The V segment lost 5 bases and the J segment 6 bases; nucleotides outside the gene matches: 5. The CDR3 protein is CASSAGQEDGYTF. In DNA, the CDR3 is TGTGCCAGCAGCGCGGGACAGGAGGATGGCTACACCTTC.

J is TRBJ2-1 and V is TRBV14; 8 bases agree with TRBD1. The CDR3 runs 16 residues. V lost 0 bases, J lost 4 bases, and 5 bases stayed unmatched. Germline V gene lookup returns CDR1 SGHDN and CDR2 FVKESK. The DNA for the CDR3 is TGTGCCAGCAGCCAAGACCGACAGGGGCGATACAATGAGCAGTTCTTC. Amino acids: CASSQDRQGRYNEQFF.

The chain joins TRBV30 to TRBJ1-5; no definite D call. The germline CDR1 and CDR2 sequences are GTSNPN and SVGIG (reference sequence). The CDR3 has 13 amino acids. V lost 5 bases to trimming and J lost 3 bases, with 11 bases between them. This CDR3 reads CAWEGGINQPQHF. The CDR3 DNA reads as TGTGCCTGGGAGGGAGGGATCAATCAGCCCCAGCATTTT.

The chain employs TRBV19 and TRBJ2-1; TRBD2 matches 11 bases. This CDR3 has 16 residues. Germline CDR1 and CDR2: LNHDA and SQIVND (reference sequence). The junction had 6 bases not matched to a gene; V was cut back by 4 bases and J by 4 bases. CDR3 nucleotide sequence: TGTGCCAGTAGTAGACCACTAGCGGGGGATTACAATGAGCAGTTCTTC. It translates to CASSRPLAGDYNEQFF.

This sequence joins TRBV5-1 and TRBJ1-3; 7 bases map to TRBD1. V lost 4 bases, J lost 0 bases, and 4 bases stayed unmatched. Germline V CDR1 and CDR2: SGHRS, YFSETQ. This CDR3 is 15 amino acids long. In nucleotides, the CDR3 is TGCGCCAGCAGCGTCGGGACAGTCTCTGGAAACACCATATATTTT. The encoded protein is CASSVGTVSGNTIYF.

The V and J genes are TRBV5-1 and TRBJ2-7; the D gene is possibly TRBD2 (8 bases). The germline V gene encodes CDR1 SGHRS and CDR2 YFSETQ. The CDR3 sequence is 16 residues long. V lost 6 bases, J lost 5 bases, and 24 bases lay in between. CDR3 in amino acids: CASTILTGTGRDEQYF. CDR3 nucleotides: TGCGCCAGCACTATTTTGACAGGGACCGGGAGGGACGAGCAGTACTTC.

The V call is TRBV5-1, the J call TRBJ1-1; 8 bases are a match to TRBD1. The CDR3 spans 18 residues. Germline trimming cut 0 bases from V and 2 bases from J; bases unmatched to any gene: 12. CDR1 is SGHRS and CDR2 is YFSETQ in the germline V gene. In nucleotides, the CDR3 is TGCGCCAGCAGCTTGGTTCGGCGCACAGGGGGTAATAACACTGAAGCTTTCTTT. It translates to CASSLVRRTGGNNTEAFF.

This clone was picked up one time. The chain has TRBV5-4 and TRBJ2-3; D is possibly TRBD2 (5 bases). The V end lost 1 base, the J end lost 0 bases, and 15 bases lay between the germline ends. The germline V gene has CDR1 SGHNT and CDR2 YYREEE (reference sequence). This CDR3 has 17 residues. CDR3 sequence reads: CASSLKSGPSSTDTQYF. The CDR3 DNA is TGTGCCAGCAGCTTGAAAAGCGGACCATCTAGCACAGATACGCAGTATTTT.

This chain joins TRBV7-2 and TRBJ2-5, with 8 nucleotides matching TRBD2. Germline CDR1 SGHTA, CDR2 FQGNSA. This CDR3 is 15 amino acids long. V gave up 6 bases and J gave up 5 bases; unmatched junction bases: 11. For the CDR3, the DNA is TGTGCCAGCAGTGAGGCAGCGGGAGTCTCGGAGACCCAGTACTTC. Encoded protein: CASSEAAGVSETQYF.

The rearrangement joins TRBV6-1 to TRBJ2-1; D is perhaps TRBD2 (5 bases). The germline V gene has CDR1 MNHNS and CDR2 SASEGT. The CDR3 runs to 15 residues. Between the trimmed V and J ends, which lost 8 bases and 6 bases, there was a span of 20 bases. CDR3 DNA sequence: TGTGCCAGCCGTCGGGGATCCCTTGGTGGCAATGAGCAGTTCTTC. Translating gives CASRRGSLGGNEQFF.

The chain employs TRBV6-5 and TRBJ2-2, with TRBD1 matching over 8 bases. The CDR3 contains 15 residues. Germline V gene lookup returns CDR1 MNHEY and CDR2 SVGAGI. J lost 1 base, V lost 6 bases, and 4 bases had no gene match. CDR3 DNA: TGTGCCAGCAGCCGGGGGACAGGGAACACCGGGGAGCTGTTTTTT. Translation: CASSRGTGNTGELFF.

The chain combines TRBV14 with TRBJ2-7; D is unclear. Trimming removed 6 bases from V and 0 bases from J, with 12 bases in between. This CDR3 spans 14 amino acids. Germline V gene data show CDR1 as SGHDN and CDR2 as FVKESK. The CDR3: CASSLQWSSYEQYF. CDR3 nucleotides: TGTGCCAGCAGTCTCCAGTGGTCCTCCTACGAGCAGTACTTC.

This clone is a singleton in its sample. The chain is built from TRBV7-6 and TRBJ2-7; D is perhaps TRBD2 (6 bases). This CDR3 has 14 amino acids. Looked up from germline, CDR1 is SGHVS and CDR2 is FNYEAQ. The V gene lost 5 bases and the J gene lost 2 bases, with 13 bases spanning the gap. The CDR3 protein is CASSRAGRTYEQYF. CDR3 in DNA: TGTGCCAGCAGCCGGGCAGGGAGGACCTACGAGCAGTACTTC.